The 6 T cell receptor beta chains given below trace back to one sample, sequenced in a study of cytomegalovirus exposure and HLA in healthy donors. Vbeta (60) and Jbeta (13) primers were used in the PCR. Here immunoSEQ multiplex PCR was the method, and the copy in TCRdb shows in-frame clones only, minus some. The repertoire holds over 150,000 clones, with more than 60% as singletons. Sequenced: PBMCs. The receptors come from a male donor in good health and CMV-seronegative.

On this clone: The sample has other DNA sequences that encode this CDR3 too. The chain links TRBV7-9 to TRBJ2-7, with D unclear. Between the trimmed V and J ends, which lost 5 bases and 3 bases, there was a span of 14 bases. CDR3 size: 14 residues. Germline CDR1 SEHNR, CDR2 FQNEAQ (reference sequence). The CDR3 reads CASSNTETDYEQYF. The CDR3 region has the DNA TGTGCCAGCAGCAATACAGAAACAGACTACGAGCAGTACTTC. Full variable domain (rest looked up from reference TRBV7-9 and TRBJ2-7): DTGVSQNPRHKITKRGQNVTFRCDPISEHNRLYWYRQTLGQGPEFLTYFQNEAQLEKSRLLSDRFSAERPKGSFSTLEIQRTEQGDSAMYLCASSNTETDYEQYFGPGTRLTVT.

The chain couples TRBV15 to TRBJ2-3; 13 bases are shared with TRBD2. The CDR3 sequence is 16 residues long. Germline V gives CDR1 LNHNV, CDR2 YYDKDF (reference sequence). Unmatched junction bases numbered 6, after V lost 4 bases and J lost 5 bases. The CDR3 here is CATSMGLAGTIDTQYF. CDR3 nucleotides: TGTGCCACCAGCATGGGACTAGCGGGGACAATAGATACGCAGTATTTT.

This clone came up once. The chain joins TRBV5-1 to TRBJ1-4, with D tentatively TRBD1 (5 bases). Germline CDR1 SGHRS, CDR2 YFSETQ. CDR3 length: 14 residues. Deletions cut 3 bases from V and 6 bases from J, with 12 bases between. CDR3 DNA sequence: TGCGCCAGCAGCTCCTTCGGACAAGATGAAAAACTGTTTTTT. Its translation: CASSSFGQDEKLFF.

The chain is built from TRBV7-9 and TRBJ1-3; D gene unclear. Between the trimmed V and J ends, which lost 3 bases and 0 bases, there was a span of 9 bases. CDR1 and CDR2 (germline): SEHNR, FQNEAQ (reference sequence). The CDR3 covers 15 residues. The CDR3 nucleotides read TGTGCCAGCAGCTTGGCAGGAAGCTCTGGAAACACCATATATTTT. Amino acids: CASSLAGSSGNTIYF.

The rearrangement uses TRBV18 and TRBJ2-7, with D unclear. Germline V CDR1 and CDR2: KGHSH, LQKENI. Deletions cut 0 bases from V and 9 bases from J, with 12 bases between. This CDR3 spans 13 amino acids. The CDR3 bases are TGTGCCAGCTCACCACCGTTCCCCGGTGGGCAGTACTTC. Translation gives CASSPPFPGGQYF.

The chain links TRBV9 to TRBJ2-5; 13 bases align to TRBD2. The germline V gene encodes CDR1 SGDLS and CDR2 YYNGEE. There are 15 residues in the CDR3. Trimming took 4 bases from V and 4 from J; bases not matched to a gene: 4. CDR3 nucleotides: TGTGCCAGCAGCATTCGACTAGCGGGAGGAGAGACCCAGTACTTC. As protein: CASSIRLAGGETQYF.